The source of this T cell receptor beta chain is a study of T cell repertoires in cytomegalovirus infection. Germline V CDR1 and CDR2: SGHRS, YFSETQ. The CDR3 length is 15 residues. Trimming took 7 bases from V and 5 from J; bases not matched to a gene: 10. TCRdb re-called the reads through MiXCR, storing one row per CDR3 protein. Among roughly 280,000 distinct CDR3 sequences listed, 22% were seen once. In its sample, this clonotype was seen many times. Its antigen is still unknown. The J gene is TRBJ2-7, the V gene TRBV5-1; TRBD2 matches 12 bases. The material sequenced was cultured PBMCs, taken from culture after CMV antigen stimulation. The receptor was isolated from a human donor in good health (CMV status not recorded). Some clones in this sample may be carry-over from other donors' samples. CDR3 coding DNA: TGCGCCAGCGGCGATCTAGCGGGAGGGCCCGACGAGCAGTACTTC. Encoded protein: CASGDLAGGPDEQYF.